Listed below are T cell receptor beta chains from one sample, sequenced in a study of identical twins. TCRdb passed the 5' RACE reads through MiXCR, listing each CDR3 protein once. The table shows some 560,000 distinct CDR3 sequences, with 9.6% occurring only once. This sample was shared with a second study, whose subject was yellow fever vaccine responses in identical twins.

The source material was PBMCs. The receptor set was obtained from a young woman in good health. Both conserved end residues are part of each CDR3. The order of the fields is D gene, clone size, V gene, J gene, CDR3 protein, CDR3 DNA. D genes are given only for firm matches. Clone size is shown for a subset of rows, as once, few, many or a class of expanded clone.

D: -
size: -
V: TRBV6-2/TRBV6-3
J: TRBJ2-1
CDR3: CASTGGAPILSGNEQFF
DNA: TGTGCCAGCACGGGCGGGGCGCCAATCCTCTCGGGGAATGAGCAGTTCTTC

D: -
size: many
V: TRBV20-1
J: TRBJ2-3
CDR3: CSAPSPRGEISDTQYF
DNA: TGCAGTGCACCCTCCCCCAGGGGTGAAATTTCAGATACGCAGTATTTT

D: -
size: -
V: TRBV24-1
J: TRBJ2-5
CDR3: CATRESGQETQYF
DNA: TGTGCCACCAGGGAGTCCGGACAAGAGACCCAGTACTTC

D: -
size: few
V: TRBV15
J: TRBJ1-5
CDR3: CATSRVPVYSNQPQHF
DNA: TGTGCCACCAGCAGAGTGCCAGTCTATAGCAATCAGCCCCAGCATTTT

D: TRBD2
size: -
V: TRBV29-1
J: TRBJ2-3
CDR3: CSAKAGLAGGTDTQYF
DNA: TGCAGCGCAAAAGCGGGACTAGCGGGCGGCACAGATACGCAGTATTTT

D: TRBD2
size: many
V: TRBV10-3
J: TRBJ2-2
CDR3: CATGLAGLTGELFF
DNA: TGTGCCACGGGACTAGCGGGACTAACCGGGGAGCTGTTTTTT

D: TRBD2
size: few
V: TRBV7-8
J: TRBJ2-1
CDR3: CASSQPGLAGPNSYNEQFF
DNA: TGTGCCAGCAGCCAACCAGGACTAGCGGGACCCAACTCCTACAATGAGCAGTTCTTC

D: TRBD1
size: few
V: TRBV5-1
J: TRBJ1-2
CDR3: CASSGQGVNYGYTF
DNA: TGCGCCAGCAGCGGACAGGGGGTTAACTATGGCTACACCTTC

D: TRBD1
size: many
V: TRBV6-6
J: TRBJ2-1
CDR3: CASSPLGQGEQFF
DNA: TGTGCCAGCAGCCCCCTCGGACAGGGCGAGCAGTTCTTC

D: TRBD1
size: few
V: TRBV7-8
J: TRBJ2-2
CDR3: CASSTPNRGLNTGELFF
DNA: TGTGCCAGCAGCACCCCCAACAGGGGGCTGAACACCGGGGAGCTGTTTTTT

D: TRBD1
size: few
V: TRBV7-9
J: TRBJ2-3
CDR3: CASSLSTGADTQYF
DNA: TGTGCCAGCAGCTTAAGTACAGGGGCAGATACGCAGTATTTT

D: -
size: few
V: TRBV30
J: TRBJ2-7
CDR3: CACRENAYEQYF
DNA: TGTGCCTGCAGGGAGAATGCCTACGAGCAGTACTTC

D: -
size: -
V: TRBV3-1
J: TRBJ2-3
CDR3: CASSQGIESTDTQYF
DNA: TGTGCCAGCAGCCAAGGGATAGAGAGCACAGATACGCAGTATTTT

D: TRBD2
size: -
V: TRBV12-5
J: TRBJ2-3
CDR3: CASGAGTRGKGTDTQYF
DNA: TGTGCTAGTGGTGCCGGGACTAGGGGAAAAGGCACAGATACGCAGTATTTT